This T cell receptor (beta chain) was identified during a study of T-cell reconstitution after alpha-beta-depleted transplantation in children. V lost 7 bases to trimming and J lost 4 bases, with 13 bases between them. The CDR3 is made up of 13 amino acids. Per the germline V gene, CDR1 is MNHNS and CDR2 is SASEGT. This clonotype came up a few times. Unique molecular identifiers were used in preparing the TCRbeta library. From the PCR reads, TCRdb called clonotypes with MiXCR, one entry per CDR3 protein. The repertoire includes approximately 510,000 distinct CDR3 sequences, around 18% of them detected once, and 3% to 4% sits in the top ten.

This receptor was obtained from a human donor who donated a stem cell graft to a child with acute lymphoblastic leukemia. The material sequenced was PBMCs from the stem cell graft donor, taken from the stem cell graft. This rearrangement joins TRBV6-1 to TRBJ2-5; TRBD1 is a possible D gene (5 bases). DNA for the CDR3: TGTGCCAGCACTCCAGGGCTTGTAGAGACCCAGTACTTC. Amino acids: CASTPGLVETQYF.